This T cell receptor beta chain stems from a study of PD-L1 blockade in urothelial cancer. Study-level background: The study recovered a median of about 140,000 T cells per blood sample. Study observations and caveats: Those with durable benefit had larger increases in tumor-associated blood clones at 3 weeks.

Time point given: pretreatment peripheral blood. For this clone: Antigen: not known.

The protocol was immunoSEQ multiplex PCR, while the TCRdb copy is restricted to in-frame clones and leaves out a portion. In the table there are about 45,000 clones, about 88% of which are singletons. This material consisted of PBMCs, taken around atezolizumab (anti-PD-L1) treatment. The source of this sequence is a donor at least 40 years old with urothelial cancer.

As DNA, the CDR3 is TGTGCCAGCAGGGCAGCGGCTGTCAATGAGCAGTTCTTC. Its protein product is CASRAAAVNEQFF. The chain has TRBV6-5 and TRBJ2-1; possible D gene TRBD2, 5 bases. V was pared by 6 bases and J by 6 bases, with 12 bases between. Looked up from germline, CDR1 is MNHEY and CDR2 is SVGAGI. The CDR3 covers 13 residues.